Presented here are 21 T cell receptor beta chains from one specimen sequenced in a study of beta chain features in type 1 diabetes. Every bit of the isolated RNA underwent reverse transcription, so sequencing read expressed TCRB transcripts. Some clones are missing from TCRdb's copy, which holds only in-frame ones; the method was immunoSEQ multiplex PCR. The repertoire has about 450,000 clones, 10% to 12% of them found once; the top ten carry approximately 0.05%. The sequenced material came from naive CD4+ T cells from blood. These receptors were taken from a woman aged 18-29 years in good health.

In its sample, this clone was seen a few times. The genes are TRBV9 and TRBJ2-1, with 9 bases fitting TRBD1. Germline CDR1 reads SGDLS; CDR2 reads YYNGEE. The CDR3 sequence is 16 residues long. V shed 2 bases, J shed 7 bases, and the junction held 10 bases outside the gene matches. CDR3 in DNA: TGTGCCAGCAGCGTTAGGACAGGGGCACTGCAGAATGAGCAGTTCTTC. As protein: CASSVRTGALQNEQFF.

In this sample, this clone turned up a few times. The chain has TRBV4-1 and TRBJ1-4, with D uncertain. Trimming pared 1 base from V and 8 bases from J, leaving 8 bases between. The CDR3 spans 13 residues. Germline V gives CDR1 MGHRA, CDR2 YSYEKL. CDR3 residues: CASSQVIGEKLFF. DNA of the CDR3: TGCGCCAGCAGCCAAGTCATAGGCGAAAAACTGTTTTTT.

The V and J genes are TRBV25-1 and TRBJ1-2, with D unclear. CDR1 MGHDK and CDR2 SYGVNS come from the germline V gene. The CDR3 spans 12 residues. Trimming shortened V by 3 bases and J by 9 bases, and 11 bases separated the two germline ends. The CDR3 here is CASSEEGFRYTF. CDR3 sequence (DNA): TGTGCCAGCAGTGAGGAGGGATTCCGCTACACCTTC.

This clone showed up just a few times. The chain carries TRBV7-9 and TRBJ2-1, with D possibly being TRBD2 (6 bases). Germline V gene data show CDR1 as SEHNR and CDR2 as FQNEAQ (reference sequence). The CDR3 is made up of 16 amino acids. V was cut by 5 bases and J by 6 bases, with 20 bases left in between. CDR3 nucleotide sequence: TGTGCCAGCAGCACCGAAGGCCGAGGGAGGATCAATGAGCAGTTCTTC. Translated: CASSTEGRGRINEQFF. Together with reference TRBV7-9 and TRBJ2-1, the CDR3 gives the full variable domain: DTGVSQNPRHKITKRGQNVTFRCDPISEHNRLYWYRQTLGQGPEFLTYFQNEAQLEKSRLLSDRFSAERPKGSFSTLEIQRTEQGDSAMYLCASSTEGRGRINEQFFGPGTRLTVL.

The rearrangement uses TRBV5-4 and TRBJ2-3; unclear D gene. V was shortened by 2 bases and J by 1 base, with 8 bases between the two germline ends. This CDR3 is 14 amino acids long. Germline loops: CDR1 SGHNT, CDR2 YYREEE (reference sequence). In nucleotides, the CDR3 is TGTGCCAGCAGCTTTAGCAGTCGCACAGATACGCAGTATTTT. It is translated as CASSFSSRTDTQYF.

This chain links TRBV6-5 with TRBJ2-3, with D possibly being TRBD2 (7 bases). Germline loops: CDR1 MNHEY, CDR2 SVGAGI. This CDR3 is 14 amino acids long. Trimming cost V 6 bases and J 2 bases, with 12 bases left between them. This CDR3 reads CASSLGGHTDTQYF. For the CDR3, the DNA is TGTGCCAGCAGCCTCGGGGGGCACACAGATACGCAGTATTTT.

The sample holds a few counts of this clone. The chain employs TRBV25-1 and TRBJ2-3; unclear D gene. V was pared by 4 bases and J by 6 bases, with 11 bases between. The CDR3 runs to 13 residues. Germline assignment: CDR1 MGHDK and CDR2 SYGVNS. The CDR3 sequence is CASSGLGRDTQYF. The CDR3 DNA reads TGTGCCAGCAGTGGCTTAGGACGGGATACGCAGTATTTT.

The chain is built from TRBV7-2 and TRBJ1-2; possibly TRBD1 for D (6 bases). Germline CDR1 is SGHTA and CDR2 is FQGNSA. The CDR3 spans 15 residues. Trimming removed 4 bases at V and 4 bases at J, with 16 bases between. As DNA, the CDR3 is TGTGCCAGCAGCTCCAACTACAGGGCGGCCTATGGCTACACCTTC. This encodes CASSSNYRAAYGYTF. Combining the CDR3 with reference TRBV7-2 and TRBJ1-2 gives the whole variable domain GAGVSQSPSNKVTEKGKDVELRCDPISGHTALYWYRQSLGQGLEFLIYFQGNSAPDKSGLPSDRFSAERTGGSVSTLTIQRTQQEDSAVYLCASSSNYRAAYGYTFGSGTRLTVV.

This clone was seen more than once but under ten times. This chain joins TRBV7-2 and TRBJ2-3, with TRBD2 matching 7 bases. Trimming took 5 bases from V and 0 from J; bases not matched to a gene: 8. CDR1 and CDR2 from the germline V gene are SGHTA and FQGNSA. CDR3 length: 16 amino acids. The CDR3 here is CASSTRLASSTDTQYF. In DNA form, the CDR3 reads TGTGCCAGCAGCACACGACTAGCCTCTAGCACAGATACGCAGTATTTT.

This clone was recorded a few times. The genes are TRBV9 and TRBJ1-3, with 7 bases fitting TRBD1. V dropped 0 bases and J dropped 4; count of bases not matched to a gene: 7. In germline, CDR1 is SGDLS, CDR2 YYNGEE. This CDR3 has 16 residues. The CDR3 reads CASSVGPRGRGNTIYF. The CDR3 coding sequence is TGTGCCAGCAGCGTAGGCCCGAGGGGGCGCGGAAACACCATATATTTT.

This clone occurred a few times. The identical CDR3 is also encoded by other nucleotide sequences in the sample. CDR3 bases: TGTGCCAGCAGCCCAGACAGGGGGTATGGCTACACCTTC. Protein: CASSPDRGYGYTF. The V and J genes are TRBV7-2 and TRBJ1-2; 9 positions match TRBD1. The CDR3 totals 13 residues. The V gene's germline CDR1 is SGHTA and CDR2 FQGNSA. The V segment lost 5 bases and the J segment 5 bases; nucleotides outside the gene matches: 3.

V gene TRBV15 combines with J gene TRBJ2-5; D gene unclear. The CDR3 has 13 amino acids. V lost 1 base, J lost 3 bases, and 6 bases lay in between. Germline loops: CDR1 LNHNV, CDR2 YYDKDF (reference sequence). The CDR3 reads CATSRAREETQYF. The CDR3 DNA sequence: TGTGCCACCAGCAGAGCCCGGGAAGAGACCCAGTACTTC.

This clone turned up a few times. The chain recombines TRBV19 with TRBJ1-5; D is perhaps TRBD1 (5 bases). Trimming removed 6 bases from V and 9 bases from J, with 15 bases in between. The CDR3 contains 13 residues. Germline CDR1 and CDR2: LNHDA and SQIVND (reference sequence). The CDR3 protein is CASSPAGLPPQHF. CDR3 sequence (DNA): TGTGCCAGTAGCCCGGCAGGGCTACCGCCCCAGCATTTT.

This clone was seen more than once but under ten times. The rearrangement joins TRBV4-3 to TRBJ2-3; D is possibly TRBD1 (5 bases). CDR3 length: 14 residues. Trimming removed 8 bases at V and 2 bases at J, with 14 bases between. Germline CDR1 and CDR2: LGHNA and YSLEER. CDR3 DNA sequence: TGCGCCAGCCGACAGAACGCAAACACAGATACGCAGTATTTT. Translating it yields CASRQNANTDTQYF.

This clone has more than one count but fewer than ten. The chain recombines TRBV6-4 with TRBJ2-3, with D tentatively TRBD1 or TRBD2 (6 bases each). CDR3 length: 15 amino acids. Germline lookup yields CDR1 MRHNA and CDR2 SNTAGT. Trimming removed 1 base at V and 8 bases at J, with 16 bases between. The CDR3: CASSDWWGADATQYF. The CDR3 DNA reads as TGTGCCAGCAGTGACTGGTGGGGGGCAGATGCTACGCAGTATTTT.

This clone was picked up a small number of times. The chain recombines TRBV7-6 with TRBJ2-7; TRBD2 might be the D (5 bases). The ends were cut back, 1 base at V and 3 bases at J, with 7 bases in the middle. Germline V gene sequence: CDR1 SGHVS, CDR2 FNYEAQ. There are 13 residues in the CDR3. The CDR3 loop is CASSLGEGYEQYF. The CDR3 DNA is TGTGCCAGCAGCTTAGGCGAGGGCTACGAGCAGTACTTC.

There are a few counts of this clone. The V call is TRBV2, the J call TRBJ2-5, with unresolved D. Germline lookup yields CDR1 SNHLY and CDR2 FYNNEI. Trimming cost V 7 bases and J 2 bases, with 8 bases left between them. The CDR3 loop spans 12 amino acids. CDR3 amino acids: CASIETQETQYF. In nucleotides, the CDR3 is TGTGCCAGCATCGAGACACAAGAGACCCAGTACTTC.

This clone occurred a few times. The CDR3 DNA follows: TGTGCCAGCAGTGAAGACTTTAACACGGAGCAGTACTTC. This encodes CASSEDFNTEQYF. V is TRBV2 and J is TRBJ2-7; D is unresolved. This CDR3 has 13 amino acids. The germline CDR1 and CDR2 sequences are SNHLY and FYNNEI. V lost 1 base to trimming and J lost 7 bases, with 11 bases between them.

The V and J genes are TRBV7-9 and TRBJ1-1; D not certain. V was pared by 1 base and J by 3 bases, with 6 bases between. CDR3 length: 13 residues. CDR1 is SEHNR, CDR2 FQNEAQ, per germline (reference sequence). The CDR3 here is CASSLDPDTEAFF. CDR3 nucleotide sequence: TGTGCCAGCAGCTTAGATCCCGACACTGAAGCTTTCTTT.

The chain links TRBV9 to TRBJ2-3; 8 bases are a match to TRBD1. J lost 3 bases, V lost 6 bases, and 6 bases had no gene match. The CDR3 length is 14 residues. The germline gives CDR1 SGDLS, CDR2 YYNGEE. CDR3 region: CASTQGALTDTQYF. The CDR3 nucleotides are TGTGCCAGCACTCAGGGGGCTTTGACAGATACGCAGTATTTT.

This clone was counted a few times. The same CDR3 also results from other DNA sequences found in this sample. V gene TRBV29-1 combines with J gene TRBJ2-7; D unresolved. V shed 4 bases and J shed 0 bases, with 7 bases lying between them. Per germline, CDR1 SQVTM and CDR2 ANQGSEA. The CDR3 totals 12 residues. CDR3 sequence: CSVGKSSYEQYF. For the CDR3, the DNA is TGCAGCGTTGGCAAGAGCTCCTACGAGCAGTACTTC.